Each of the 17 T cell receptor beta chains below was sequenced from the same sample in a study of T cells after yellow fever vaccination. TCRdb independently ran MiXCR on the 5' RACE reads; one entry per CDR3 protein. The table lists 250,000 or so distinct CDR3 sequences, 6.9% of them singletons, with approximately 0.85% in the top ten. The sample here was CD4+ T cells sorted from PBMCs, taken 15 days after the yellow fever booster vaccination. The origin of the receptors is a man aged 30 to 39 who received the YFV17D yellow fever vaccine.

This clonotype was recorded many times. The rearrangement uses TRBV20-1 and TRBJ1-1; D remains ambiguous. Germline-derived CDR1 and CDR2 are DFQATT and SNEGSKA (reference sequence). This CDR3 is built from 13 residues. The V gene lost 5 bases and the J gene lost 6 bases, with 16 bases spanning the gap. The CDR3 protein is CSAGRTSGAEAFF. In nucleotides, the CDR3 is TGCAGTGCTGGCAGGACCTCGGGCGCTGAAGCTTTCTTT.

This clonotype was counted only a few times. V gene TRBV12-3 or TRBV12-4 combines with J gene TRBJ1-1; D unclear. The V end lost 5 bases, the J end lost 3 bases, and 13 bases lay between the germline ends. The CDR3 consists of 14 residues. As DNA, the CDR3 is TGTGCCAGCAGTCCCAGAAGAGCATACACTGAAGCTTTCTTT. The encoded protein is CASSPRRAYTEAFF.

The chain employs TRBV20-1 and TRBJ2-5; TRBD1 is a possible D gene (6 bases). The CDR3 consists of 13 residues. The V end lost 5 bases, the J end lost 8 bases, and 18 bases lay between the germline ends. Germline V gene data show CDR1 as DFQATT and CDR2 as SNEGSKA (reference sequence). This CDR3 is CSAPTGGRDTQYF. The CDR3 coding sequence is TGCAGTGCTCCGACAGGCGGTAGGGATACCCAGTACTTC.

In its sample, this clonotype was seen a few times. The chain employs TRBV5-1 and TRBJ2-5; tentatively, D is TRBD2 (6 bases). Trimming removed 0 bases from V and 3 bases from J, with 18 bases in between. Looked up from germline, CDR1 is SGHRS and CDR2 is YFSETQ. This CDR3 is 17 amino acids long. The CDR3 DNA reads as TGCGCCAGCAGCTTGGACCCTTGGAGGGCGCTAGAAGAGACCCAGTACTTC. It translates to CASSLDPWRALEETQYF.

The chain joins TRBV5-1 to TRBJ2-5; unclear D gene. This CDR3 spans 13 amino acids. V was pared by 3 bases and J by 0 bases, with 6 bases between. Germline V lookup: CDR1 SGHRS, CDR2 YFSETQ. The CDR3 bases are TGCGCCAGCAGCTCCTCTAACCAAGAGACCCAGTACTTC. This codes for CASSSSNQETQYF.

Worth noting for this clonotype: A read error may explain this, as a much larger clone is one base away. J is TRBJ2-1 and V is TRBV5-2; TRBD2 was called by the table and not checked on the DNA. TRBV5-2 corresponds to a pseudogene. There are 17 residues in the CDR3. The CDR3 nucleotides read TGTGCCAGCAACTCCCTCGCTAGCGGCAGCTCCTACAATGAGCAGTTCTTC. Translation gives CASNSLASGSSYNEQFF.

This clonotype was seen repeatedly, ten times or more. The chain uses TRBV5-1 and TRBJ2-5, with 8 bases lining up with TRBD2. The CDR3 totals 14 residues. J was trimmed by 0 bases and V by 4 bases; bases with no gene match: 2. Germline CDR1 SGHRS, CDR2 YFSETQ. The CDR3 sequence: CASSPGGDQETQYF. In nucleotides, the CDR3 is TGCGCCAGCAGCCCGGGAGGGGACCAAGAGACCCAGTACTTC.

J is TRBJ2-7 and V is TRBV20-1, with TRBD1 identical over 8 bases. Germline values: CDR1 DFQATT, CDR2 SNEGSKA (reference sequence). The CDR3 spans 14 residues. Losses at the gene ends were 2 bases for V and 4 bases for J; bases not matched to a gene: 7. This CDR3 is CSARIMGQDYEQYF. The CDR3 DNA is TGCAGTGCTAGAATCATGGGACAGGATTACGAGCAGTACTTC.

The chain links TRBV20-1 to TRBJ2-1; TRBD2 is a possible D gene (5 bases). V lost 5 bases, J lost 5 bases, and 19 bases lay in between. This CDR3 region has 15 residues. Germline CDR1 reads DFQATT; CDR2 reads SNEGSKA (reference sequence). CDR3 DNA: TGCAGTGCTTCCACGACTAAGAAAATTGACAATGAGCAGTTCTTC. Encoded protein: CSASTTKKIDNEQFF.

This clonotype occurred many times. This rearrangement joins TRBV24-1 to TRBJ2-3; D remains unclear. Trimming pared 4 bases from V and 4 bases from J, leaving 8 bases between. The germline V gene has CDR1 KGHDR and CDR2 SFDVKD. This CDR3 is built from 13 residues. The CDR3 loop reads CATSEHGADTQYF. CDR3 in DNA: TGTGCCACCAGTGAGCATGGGGCAGATACGCAGTATTTT.

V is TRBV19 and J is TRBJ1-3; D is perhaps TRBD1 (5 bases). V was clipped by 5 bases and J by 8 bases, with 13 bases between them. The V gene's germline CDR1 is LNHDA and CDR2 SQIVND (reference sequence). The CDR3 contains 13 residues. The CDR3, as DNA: TGTGCCAGTAGTGATGCTCAGGGATACACCATATATTTT. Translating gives CASSDAQGYTIYF.

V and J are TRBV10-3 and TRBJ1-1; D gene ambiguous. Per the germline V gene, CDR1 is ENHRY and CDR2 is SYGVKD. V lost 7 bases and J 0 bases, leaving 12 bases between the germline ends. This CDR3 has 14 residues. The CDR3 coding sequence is TGTGCCATCACCCCGACACTGCTGAACACTGAAGCTTTCTTT. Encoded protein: CAITPTLLNTEAFF.

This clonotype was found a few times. The CDR3 DNA sequence: TGTGCCAGCAGTGACCGGGGGACAGGCCTGTATTTT. Translation: CASSDRGTGLYF. The chain recombines TRBV6-1 with TRBJ2-3; 8 positions match TRBD1. Trimming took 3 bases from V and 14 from J; bases not matched to a gene: 7. This CDR3 spans 12 amino acids. Per germline, CDR1 MNHNS and CDR2 SASEGT.

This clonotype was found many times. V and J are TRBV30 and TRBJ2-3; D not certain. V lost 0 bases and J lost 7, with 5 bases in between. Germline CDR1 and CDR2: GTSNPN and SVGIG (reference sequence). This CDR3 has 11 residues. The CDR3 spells CAWSVGYTQYF. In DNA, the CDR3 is TGTGCCTGGAGTGTAGGATATACGCAGTATTTT.

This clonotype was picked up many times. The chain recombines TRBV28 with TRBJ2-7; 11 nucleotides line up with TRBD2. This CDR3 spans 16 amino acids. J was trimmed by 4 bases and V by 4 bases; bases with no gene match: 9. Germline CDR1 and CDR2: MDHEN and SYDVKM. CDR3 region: CASSSGTSGGRYEQYF. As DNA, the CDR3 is TGTGCCAGCAGTTCAGGGACTAGCGGAGGCCGATACGAGCAGTACTTC. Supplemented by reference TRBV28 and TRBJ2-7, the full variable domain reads DVKVTQSSRYLVKRTGEKVFLECVQDMDHENMFWYRQDPGLGLRLIYFSYDVKMKEKGDIPEGYSVSREKKERFSLILESASTNQTSMYLCASSSGTSGGRYEQYFGPGTRLTVT.

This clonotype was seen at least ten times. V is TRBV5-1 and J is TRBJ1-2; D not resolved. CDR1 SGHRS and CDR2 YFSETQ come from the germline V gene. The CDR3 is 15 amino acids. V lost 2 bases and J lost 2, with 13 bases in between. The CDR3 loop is CASSFVSNRNYGYTF. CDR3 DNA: TGCGCCAGCAGCTTTGTGTCAAATCGAAACTATGGCTACACCTTC.

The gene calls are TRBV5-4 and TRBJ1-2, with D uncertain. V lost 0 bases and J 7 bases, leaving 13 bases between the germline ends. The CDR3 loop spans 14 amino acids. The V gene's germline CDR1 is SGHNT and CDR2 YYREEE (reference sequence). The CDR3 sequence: CASSLGATPGGYTF. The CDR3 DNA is TGTGCCAGCAGCTTGGGAGCGACCCCGGGTGGCTACACCTTC.